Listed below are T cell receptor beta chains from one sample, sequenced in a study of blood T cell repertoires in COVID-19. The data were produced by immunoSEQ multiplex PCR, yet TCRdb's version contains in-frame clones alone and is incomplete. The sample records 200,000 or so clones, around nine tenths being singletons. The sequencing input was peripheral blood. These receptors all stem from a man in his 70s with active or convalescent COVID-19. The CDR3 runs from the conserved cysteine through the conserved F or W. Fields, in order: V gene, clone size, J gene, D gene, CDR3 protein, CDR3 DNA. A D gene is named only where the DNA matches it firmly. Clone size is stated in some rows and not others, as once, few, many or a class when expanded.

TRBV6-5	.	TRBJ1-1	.	CASSYSILTANTEAFF	TGTGCCAGCAGTTACTCGATTTTGACAGCCAACACTGAAGCTTTCTTT
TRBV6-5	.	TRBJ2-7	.	CASGQGSIYEQYF	TGTGCCAGCGGGCAGGGCAGTATCTACGAGCAGTACTTC
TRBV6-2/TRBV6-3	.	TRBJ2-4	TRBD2	CASSYPTSGSAKNIQYF	TGTGCCAGCAGTTACCCCACTAGCGGGAGCGCCAAAAACATTCAGTACTTC
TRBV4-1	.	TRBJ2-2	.	CASSQVSGAGELFF	TGCGCCAGCAGCCAAGTTTCAGGGGCCGGGGAGCTGTTTTTT
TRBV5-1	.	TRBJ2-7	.	CASSLETGSGFYEQYF	TGCGCCAGCAGCTTGGAGACAGGTTCTGGTTTCTACGAGCAGTACTTC
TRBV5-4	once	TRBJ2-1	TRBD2	CASSLRGLARYNEQFF	TGTGCCAGCAGCTTGAGGGGACTAGCGCGATACAATGAGCAGTTCTTC
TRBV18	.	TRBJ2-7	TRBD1	CASSPSGHRGTYEQYF	TGTGCCAGCTCACCCAGTGGTCACAGGGGGACCTACGAGCAGTACTTC
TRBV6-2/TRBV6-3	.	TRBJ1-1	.	CASTYLVGGARDTEAFF	TGTGCCAGCACTTACCTCGTGGGGGGGGCACGGGACACTGAAGCTTTCTTT
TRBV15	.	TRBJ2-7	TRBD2	CATSRGGPGGTYEQYF	TGTGCCACCAGCAGGGGTGGGCCGGGGGGTACCTACGAGCAGTACTTC
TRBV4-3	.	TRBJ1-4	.	CASSPSSRLEKLFF	TGCGCCAGCAGCCCCAGTTCCAGGCTAGAAAAACTGTTTTTT
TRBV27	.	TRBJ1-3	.	CASSFSGFGNTIYF	TGTGCCAGCAGTTTTTCAGGGTTCGGAAACACCATATATTTT
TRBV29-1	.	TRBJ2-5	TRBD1	CSADSGTGRQETQYF	TGCAGCGCAGACTCCGGGACAGGGAGGCAAGAGACCCAGTACTTC
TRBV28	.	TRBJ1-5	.	CASSLGGVSNQPQHF	TGTGCCAGCAGTTTAGGGGGGGTGAGCAATCAGCCCCAGCATTTT
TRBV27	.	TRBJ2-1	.	CASSSPLSSYNEQFF	TGTGCCAGCAGTTCTCCATTGAGCTCCTACAATGAGCAGTTCTTC
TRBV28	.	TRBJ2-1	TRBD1	CASGVGDRSYNEQFF	TGTGCCAGTGGGGTGGGGGACAGGAGTTACAATGAGCAGTTCTTC
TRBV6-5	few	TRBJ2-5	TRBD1	CASSYGGQGVETQYF	TGTGCCAGCAGTTACGGGGGACAGGGGGTGGAGACCCAGTACTTC
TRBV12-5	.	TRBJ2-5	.	CASGLGGGSQETQYF	TGTGCTAGTGGTTTGGGGGGGGGCAGTCAAGAGACCCAGTACTTC
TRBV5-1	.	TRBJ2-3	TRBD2	CASSSYSSGAGTDTQYF	TGCGCCAGCAGCTCATATAGTAGCGGGGCGGGCACAGATACGCAGTATTTT
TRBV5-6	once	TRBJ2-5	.	CASSLALTAQETQYF	TGTGCCAGCAGCTTGGCTTTGACAGCTCAAGAGACCCAGTACTTC
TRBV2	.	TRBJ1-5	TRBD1	CASREGQERGNQPQHF	TGTGCCAGCAGAGAGGGACAGGAGAGGGGCAATCAGCCCCAGCATTTT
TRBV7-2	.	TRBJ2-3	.	CASSLEGGGTDTQYF	TGTGCCAGCAGCTTAGAGGGAGGGGGGACAGATACGCAGTATTTT
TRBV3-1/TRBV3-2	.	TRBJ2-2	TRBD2	CASSQDRSGGLEPGELFF	TGTGCCAGCAGCCAAGATCGCAGCGGGGGGCTAGAGCCCGGGGAGCTGTTTTTT
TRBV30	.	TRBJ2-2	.	CAWSDWSYTGELFF	TGTGCCTGGAGCGATTGGAGCTACACCGGGGAGCTGTTTTTT
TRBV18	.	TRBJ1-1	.	CASSPPGGWTEAFF	TGTGCCAGCTCACCACCGGGGGGTTGGACTGAAGCTTTCTTT
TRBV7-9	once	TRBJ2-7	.	CASEGVYEQYF	TGTGCCAGCGAAGGGGTCTACGAGCAGTACTTC
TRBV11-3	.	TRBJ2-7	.	CASSSQGGVQYF	TGTGCCAGCAGCTCTCAGGGTGGGGTGCAGTACTTC
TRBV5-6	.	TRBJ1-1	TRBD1	CASSRGQGAFTEAFF	TGTGCCAGCAGCAGGGGACAGGGGGCGTTCACTGAAGCTTTCTTT
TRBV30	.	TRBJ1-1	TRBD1	CAWASRGDTEAFF	TGTGCCTGGGCGTCCAGGGGGGACACTGAAGCTTTCTTT